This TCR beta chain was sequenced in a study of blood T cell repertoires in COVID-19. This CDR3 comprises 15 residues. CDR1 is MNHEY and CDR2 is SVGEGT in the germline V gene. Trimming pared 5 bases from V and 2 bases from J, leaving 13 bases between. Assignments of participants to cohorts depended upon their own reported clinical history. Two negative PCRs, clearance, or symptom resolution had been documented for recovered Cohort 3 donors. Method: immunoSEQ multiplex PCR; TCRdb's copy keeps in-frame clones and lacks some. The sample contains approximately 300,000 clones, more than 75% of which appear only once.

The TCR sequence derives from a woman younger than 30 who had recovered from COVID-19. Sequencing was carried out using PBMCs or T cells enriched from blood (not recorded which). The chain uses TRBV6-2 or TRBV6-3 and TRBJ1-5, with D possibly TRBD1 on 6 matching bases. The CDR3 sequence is CASSTRGDGNQPQHF. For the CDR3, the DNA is TGTGCCAGCAGTACCAGGGGTGATGGCAATCAGCCCCAGCATTTT.